Presented here are 26 T cell receptor beta chains from one specimen sequenced in a study of blood T cell repertoires in COVID-19. Sequencing used immunoSEQ multiplex PCR; TCRdb keeps in-frame clones, though not all of them. Of tens of thousands of clones listed, around nine tenths are singletons. The sample consisted of peripheral blood. The origin of the receptors is a woman older than 75 with acute or convalescent COVID-19.

The rearrangement joins TRBV5-1 to TRBJ1-6; 7 bases fit TRBD1. This CDR3 has 15 residues. J was trimmed by 7 bases and V by 0 bases; bases with no gene match: 4. From germline, CDR1 is SGHRS and CDR2 YFSETQ. CDR3 in amino acids: CASSLATGTNSPLHF. For the CDR3, the DNA is TGCGCCAGCAGCTTGGCGACAGGGACAAATTCACCCCTCCACTTT.

This clone turned up a few times. The chain couples TRBV18 to TRBJ2-5, with TRBD2 identical over 7 bases. Looked up from germline, CDR1 is KGHSH and CDR2 is LQKENI. The CDR3 covers 14 residues. V shed 6 bases, J shed 2 bases, and the junction held 6 bases outside the gene matches. In DNA form, the CDR3 reads TGTGCCAGCTCTACCTATAGCGGGCAAGAGACCCAGTACTTC. Translation: CASSTYSGQETQYF.

The chain recombines TRBV6-5 with TRBJ1-5; TRBD1 agrees at 7 bases. Losses at the gene ends were 6 bases for V and 1 base for J; bases not matched to a gene: 3. This CDR3 contains 14 residues. CDR1 is MNHEY and CDR2 is SVGAGI in the germline V gene. The CDR3 spells CASRRQGSNQPQHF. The DNA of the CDR3 is TGTGCCAGCAGGAGACAGGGCAGCAATCAGCCCCAGCATTTT.

The rearrangement links TRBV20-1 to TRBJ2-7; TRBD2 matches at 8 bases. This CDR3 comprises 13 residues. Germline loops: CDR1 DFQATT, CDR2 SNEGSKA (reference sequence). The trim removed 3 bases at V and 0 bases at J, leaving 1 base unmatched. The CDR3 loop is CSASSGVSYEQYF. The CDR3 DNA reads as TGCAGTGCTAGTAGCGGGGTCTCCTACGAGCAGTACTTC.

The chain uses TRBV9 and TRBJ2-5; D is perhaps TRBD2 (6 bases). V was trimmed by 4 bases and J by 4 bases, leaving 20 bases between them. The CDR3 contains 16 residues. Germline V gene lookup returns CDR1 SGDLS and CDR2 YYNGEE. CDR3: CASSPYAGTPRETQYF. The CDR3 nucleotides are TGTGCCAGCAGCCCATACGCCGGGACTCCCCGAGAGACCCAGTACTTC.

The chain is built from TRBV3-1 (or the pseudogene TRBV3-2) and TRBJ1-2, with TRBD1 matching over 9 bases. CDR1 LGHDT and CDR2 YNNKEL come from the germline V gene (reference sequence). This CDR3 is built from 13 residues. V lost 1 base to trimming and J lost 8 bases; unmatched junction nucleotides: 2. In DNA form, the CDR3 reads TGTGCCAGCAGCCAAGGGGGACAGGGCGGCTACACCTTC. This gives the protein CASSQGGQGGYTF.

The V gene is TRBV9, the J gene TRBJ2-5, with D possibly matching TRBD1 (5 bases). V was trimmed by 4 bases and J by 7 bases, leaving 11 bases between them. Germline V CDR1 and CDR2: SGDLS, YYNGEE. The CDR3 runs to 12 residues. The CDR3 sequence: CASSPLRGTQYF. The DNA for the CDR3 is TGTGCCAGCAGCCCCCTAAGGGGGACCCAGTACTTC. Complete variable domain (other parts from reference TRBV9 and TRBJ2-5): DSGVTQTPKHLITATGQRVTLRCSPRSGDLSVYWYQQSLDQGLQFLIQYYNGEERAKGNILERFSAQQFPDLHSELNLSSLELGDSALYFCASSPLRGTQYFGPGTRLLVL.

The gene calls are TRBV18 and TRBJ1-2; D unclear. CDR1 and CDR2 (germline): KGHSH, LQKENI. V lost 3 bases and J 2 bases, leaving 10 bases between the germline ends. CDR3 length equals 14 residues. The CDR3 DNA sequence: TGTGCCAGCTCACCTACCCTCCAGAACTATGGCTACACCTTC. Translation: CASSPTLQNYGYTF.

The CDR3 DNA is TGTGCCTGGAGCCACACCGGGACACCCAGGGCCTACGAGCAGTACTTC. Its translation is CAWSHTGTPRAYEQYF. J is TRBJ2-7 and V is TRBV30, with TRBD1 as a possible D gene (6 bases). CDR1 is GTSNPN and CDR2 is SVGIG in the germline V gene (reference sequence). The CDR3 covers 16 residues. Trimming took off 3 bases at V and 2 bases at J, with 20 bases between the two ends. Full variable domain (outside the CDR3, taken from reference TRBV30 and TRBJ2-7): SQTIHQWPATLVQPVGSPLSLECTVEGTSNPNLYWYRQAAGRGLQLLFYSVGIGQISSEVPQNLSASRPQDRQFILSSKKLLLSDSGFYLCAWSHTGTPRAYEQYFGPGTRLTVT.

The chain employs TRBV27 and TRBJ2-5; no definite D call. CDR3 length: 13 amino acids. Germline values: CDR1 MNHEY, CDR2 SMNVEV (reference sequence). The V end was cut by 0 bases, the J end by 4 bases, with 6 bases between. CDR3 amino acids: CASSLSGGETQYF. CDR3 bases: TGTGCCAGCAGTTTATCCGGCGGAGAGACCCAGTACTTC.

The rearrangement joins TRBV6-6 to TRBJ2-2, with D perhaps TRBD1 (6 bases). V lost 6 bases and J lost 5, with 13 bases in between. This CDR3 contains 14 residues. Germline-derived CDR1 and CDR2 are MNHNY and SVGAGI (reference sequence). For the CDR3, the DNA is TGTGCCAGCAGCGGACAGCGGCCAACCGGGGAGCTGTTTTTT. As protein: CASSGQRPTGELFF.

This clone was recorded only once. The chain is built from TRBV30 and TRBJ2-4; D uncertain. Germline CDR1 and CDR2: GTSNPN and SVGIG (reference sequence). The CDR3 sequence is 13 residues long. Between the trimmed V and J ends, which lost 1 base and 6 bases, there was a span of 10 bases. CDR3 nucleotide sequence: TGTGCCTGGAGTGGAAATACGGGAAACATTCAGTACTTC. Its translation: CAWSGNTGNIQYF.

The chain employs TRBV20-1 and TRBJ2-3; 10 bases are a match to TRBD2. This CDR3 region has 15 residues. Germline V gene sequence: CDR1 DFQATT, CDR2 SNEGSKA (reference sequence). V shed 3 bases, J shed 1 base, and the junction held 4 bases outside the gene matches. CDR3 DNA: TGCAGTGCTAGTGATGGGACTAGCGGCACAGATACGCAGTATTTT. Its protein product is CSASDGTSGTDTQYF.

The chain employs TRBV7-9 and TRBJ1-4, with TRBD1 identical over 7 bases. Germline values: CDR1 SEHNR, CDR2 FQNEAQ (reference sequence). V shed 7 bases, J shed 7 bases, and the junction held 9 bases outside the gene matches. The length of the CDR3 is 14 residues. CDR3: CASNRQGLTEKLFF. The CDR3 nucleotides are TGTGCCAGCAACAGACAGGGACTGACTGAAAAACTGTTTTTT.

A note on this clone: This CDR3 is also generated by other DNA sequences in the sample. The rearrangement links TRBV11-3 to TRBJ1-2; TRBD1 aligns across 9 bases. This CDR3 spans 13 amino acids. Germline values: CDR1 SGHNT, CDR2 YENEEA. The V segment lost 4 bases and the J segment 8 bases; nucleotides outside the gene matches: 5. DNA for the CDR3: TGTGCCAGCAGCTCCGGACAGGGGTCAGGCTACACCTTC. Protein: CASSSGQGSGYTF.

V and J are TRBV19 and TRBJ1-1; the match to TRBD1 covers 8 bases. The ends lost 3 bases at V and 5 bases at J; junction bases unmatched: 2. CDR1 and CDR2 from the germline V gene are LNHDA and SQIVND (reference sequence). This CDR3 has 13 residues. CDR3 sequence reads: CASSIDRGTEAFF. The CDR3 DNA reads TGTGCCAGTAGTATCGACAGGGGTACTGAAGCTTTCTTT. The entire variable domain, with the rest obtained from reference TRBV19 and TRBJ1-1, is as follows: DGGITQSPKYLFRKEGQNVTLSCEQNLNHDAMYWYRQDPGQGLRLIYYSQIVNDFQKGDIAEGYSVSREKKESFPLTVTSAQKNPTAFYLCASSIDRGTEAFFGQGTRLTVV.

The chain recombines TRBV3-1 (or the pseudogene TRBV3-2) with TRBJ2-3, with 8 bases that match TRBD1. Germline CDR1 is LGHDT and CDR2 is YNNKEL (reference sequence). The CDR3 extends over 16 amino acids. The J segment lost 2 bases and the V segment lost 5 bases, leaving 9 bases of the junction unmatched. CDR3 in amino acids: CASSFRTGSPTDTQYF. The CDR3 DNA reads as TGTGCCAGCAGCTTCCGGACAGGGAGCCCCACAGATACGCAGTATTTT.

This CDR3 reads CASSQPGLAGDTQYF. The CDR3 nucleotides are TGCGCCAGCAGCCAACCGGGACTAGCGGGAGATACGCAGTATTTT. The V gene is TRBV5-1, the J gene TRBJ2-3; 12 bases align to TRBD2. The CDR3 is made up of 15 amino acids. The J segment lost 5 bases and the V segment lost 4 bases, leaving 5 bases of the junction unmatched. Germline CDR1 is SGHRS and CDR2 is YFSETQ.

This sequence joins TRBV20-1 and TRBJ1-5, with TRBD1 identical over 7 bases. There are 13 residues in the CDR3. The germline CDR1 and CDR2 sequences are DFQATT and SNEGSKA (reference sequence). Trimming at V came to 3 bases and at J to 6 bases, leaving 5 bases not matched to a gene. The CDR3 DNA sequence: TGCAGTGCTAGTAAAGACAGGGTTCAGCCCCAGCATTTT. Protein: CSASKDRVQPQHF.

The V call is TRBV7-8, the J call TRBJ1-1; maybe TRBD1 (6 bases). The CDR3 has 17 residues. Germline CDR1 SGHVS, CDR2 FQNEAQ. Deletions cut 1 base from V and 0 bases from J, with 15 bases between. CDR3 residues: CASSLEIRQVLNTEAFF. The DNA of the CDR3 is TGTGCCAGCAGCTTAGAGATACGACAGGTCTTGAACACTGAAGCTTTCTTT.

The J gene is TRBJ2-5, the V gene TRBV18, with 7 bases lining up with TRBD1. The CDR3 spans 18 residues. Looked up from germline, CDR1 is KGHSH and CDR2 is LQKENI. V shed 0 bases, J shed 5 bases, and the junction held 15 bases outside the gene matches. CDR3 coding DNA: TGTGCCAGCTCACCACCCTTGATACACAGGGGTCCTTGGGAGACCCAGTACTTC. It specifies CASSPPLIHRGPWETQYF.

The chain carries TRBV18 and TRBJ2-2; TRBD1 matches at 9 bases. This CDR3 has 16 residues. V lost 3 bases to trimming and J lost 4 bases; unmatched junction nucleotides: 6. Germline CDR1 and CDR2: KGHSH and LQKENI. CDR3 in amino acids: CASSPRTGDITGELFF. The DNA of the CDR3 is TGTGCCAGCTCACCCCGGACAGGGGACATCACCGGGGAGCTGTTTTTT. Full variable domain (outside the CDR3, taken from reference TRBV18 and TRBJ2-2): NAGVMQNPRHLVRRRGQEARLRCSPMKGHSHVYWYRQLPEEGLKFMVYLQKENIIDESGMPKERFSAEFPKEGPSILRIQQVVRGDSAAYFCASSPRTGDITGELFFGEGSRLTVL.

The chain recombines TRBV19 with TRBJ1-2; D might be TRBD1 (5 bases). Germline loops: CDR1 LNHDA, CDR2 SQIVND (reference sequence). V lost 4 bases and J lost 4, with 10 bases in between. The CDR3 is 13 residues long. CDR3 nucleotides: TGTGCCAGTAGTACTGGGGGGGGCTATGGCTACACCTTC. Translating it yields CASSTGGGYGYTF.

V gene TRBV7-6 combines with J gene TRBJ2-2; the match to TRBD1 covers 7 bases. Losses at the gene ends were 5 bases for V and 6 bases for J; bases not matched to a gene: 6. Germline assignment: CDR1 SGHVS and CDR2 FNYEAQ. This CDR3 is 14 amino acids long. The CDR3 DNA follows: TGTGCCAGCAGCACAGGGGTCGGGTCCGGGGAGCTGTTTTTT. The encoded protein is CASSTGVGSGELFF.

This clone was observed a few times. V usage is TRBV10-3 and J usage is TRBJ2-7; TRBD2 aligns across 7 bases. This CDR3 spans 15 amino acids. Trimming removed 2 bases from V and 2 bases from J; junction bases left unmatched: 6. Germline V gene sequence: CDR1 ENHRY, CDR2 SYGVKD. CDR3 protein: CAISEPSAGTYEQYF. The CDR3 DNA sequence: TGTGCCATCAGTGAGCCCTCAGCGGGAACCTACGAGCAGTACTTC.

This chain connects TRBV6-5 to TRBJ1-1; D remains ambiguous. Trimming pared 7 bases from V and 0 bases from J, leaving 9 bases between. This CDR3 comprises 13 residues. Germline V gives CDR1 MNHEY, CDR2 SVGAGI. CDR3 DNA sequence: TGTGCCAGCACTGGGCCGGTGAACACTGAAGCTTTCTTT. Encoded protein: CASTGPVNTEAFF.